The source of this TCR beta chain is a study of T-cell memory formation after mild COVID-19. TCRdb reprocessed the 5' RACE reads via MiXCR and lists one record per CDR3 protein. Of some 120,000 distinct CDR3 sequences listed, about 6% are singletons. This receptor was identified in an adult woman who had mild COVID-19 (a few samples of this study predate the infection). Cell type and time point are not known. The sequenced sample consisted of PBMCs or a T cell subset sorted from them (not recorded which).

The CDR3 DNA is TGTGCCAGCAGCCGAAGACAGGGTGGGTTTAGCTACGAGCAGTACTTC. Translated: CASSRRQGGFSYEQYF. The chain recombines TRBV5-8 with TRBJ2-7, with 7 nucleotides matching TRBD1. Germline V CDR1 and CDR2: SGHTS, YDEGEE. V shed 4 bases, J shed 3 bases, and the junction held 13 bases outside the gene matches. The CDR3 spans 16 residues. The entire variable domain, with the rest obtained from reference TRBV5-8 and TRBJ2-7, is as follows: EAGVTQSPTHLIKTRGQQATLRCSPISGHTSVYWYQQALGLGLQFLLWYDEGEERNRGNFPPRFSGRQFPNYSSELNVNALELEDSALYLCASSRRQGGFSYEQYFGPGTRLTVT.